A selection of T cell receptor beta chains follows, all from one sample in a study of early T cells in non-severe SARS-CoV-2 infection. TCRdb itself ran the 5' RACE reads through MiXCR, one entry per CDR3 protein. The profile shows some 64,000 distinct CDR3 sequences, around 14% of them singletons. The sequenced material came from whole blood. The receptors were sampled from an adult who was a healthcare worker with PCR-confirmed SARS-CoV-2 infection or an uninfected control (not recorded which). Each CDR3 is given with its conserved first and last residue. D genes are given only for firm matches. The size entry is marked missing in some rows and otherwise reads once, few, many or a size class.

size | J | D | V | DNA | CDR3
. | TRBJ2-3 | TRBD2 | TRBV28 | TGTGCCAGCCTGGAGGGCGGGAGGGTAACAGATACGCAGTATTTT | CASLEGGRVTDTQYF
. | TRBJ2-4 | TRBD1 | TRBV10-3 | TGTGCCACCTCGGTGGACAGGGGAGGAAACATTCAGTACTTC | CATSVDRGGNIQYF
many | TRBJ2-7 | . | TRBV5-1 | TGCGCCAGCAGCAACGCCCTAGGGTACGAGCAGTACTTC | CASSNALGYEQYF
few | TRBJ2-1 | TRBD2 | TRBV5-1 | TGCGCCAGCAGCTTTGGGACTAGGCTATCCGGTTCCGATGAGCAGTTCTTC | CASSFGTRLSGSDEQFF
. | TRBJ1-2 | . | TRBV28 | TGTGCCAGCAGCTCGGACCCCGTCGGGGGCTACACCTTC | CASSSDPVGGYTF
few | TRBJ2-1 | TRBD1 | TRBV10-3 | TGTGCCATCAGCGGGACAGGGGGCAATGAGCAGTTCTTC | CAISGTGGNEQFF
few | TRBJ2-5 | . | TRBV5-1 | TGCGCCAGCAGCTTGGAAGTGACCCAGTACTTC | CASSLEVTQYF
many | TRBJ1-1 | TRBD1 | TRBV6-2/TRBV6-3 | TGTGCCAGCAGTTACAGGGACAGGGGCGGATGGAACACTGAAGCTTTCTTT | CASSYRDRGGWNTEAFF
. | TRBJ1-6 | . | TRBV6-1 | TGTGCCAGCAGTGATTACAGGAATTCACCCCTCCACTTT | CASSDYRNSPLHF
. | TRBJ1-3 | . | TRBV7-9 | TGTGCCAGGGGGACGTCTGGAAACACCATATATTTT | CARGTSGNTIYF
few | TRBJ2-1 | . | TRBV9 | TGTGCCAGCAGCGTAGCCCCGAGCCGGGGGAATGAGCAGTTCTTC | CASSVAPSRGNEQFF
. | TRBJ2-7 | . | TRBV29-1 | TGCAGCGTCAACTGGGGAGTCCCCTACGAGCAGTACTTC | CSVNWGVPYEQYF
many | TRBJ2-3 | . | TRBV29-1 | TGCAGCGTTGGAACTGATACGCAGTATTTT | CSVGTDTQYF
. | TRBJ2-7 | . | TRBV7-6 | TGTGCCAGCAGCTCACTCCGGGACGGGTACGAGCAGTACTTC | CASSSLRDGYEQYF
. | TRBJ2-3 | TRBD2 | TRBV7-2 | TGTGCCAGCAGCCATATAGCGGGGAGTCCCCCAGATACGCAGTATTTT | CASSHIAGSPPDTQYF
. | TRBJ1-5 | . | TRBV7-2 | TGTGCCAGCTTTCAGGTCCCCGTCCAGGAGGCGGGGGAGAGCAATCAGCCCCAGCATTTT | CASFQVPVQEAGESNQPQHF
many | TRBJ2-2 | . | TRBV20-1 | TGCAGTGCTTCGAAGTTCGGGGAGCTGTTTTTT | CSASKFGELFF
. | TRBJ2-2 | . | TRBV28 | TGTGCCAGCAGTCCGGGACAGTGGGGGGCCGGGGAGCTGTTTTTT | CASSPGQWGAGELFF
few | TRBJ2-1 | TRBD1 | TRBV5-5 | TGTGCCAGCACCCCGCGTGGGGGACAGACCTACAATGAGCAGTTCTTC | CASTPRGGQTYNEQFF
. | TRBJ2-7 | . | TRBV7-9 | TGTGCCAGCAGCCCCCTCGGCCGACAGCTCCCAGCCTACGAGCAGTACTTC | CASSPLGRQLPAYEQYF
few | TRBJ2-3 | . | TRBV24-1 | TGTGCCACCAGTGATTTGCAAGGGGGGCTTGGCACAGATACGCAGTATTTT | CATSDLQGGLGTDTQYF
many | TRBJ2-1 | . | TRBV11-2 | TGTGCCAGCAGCTTAATAGGACAGGGAGGGAATGAGCAGTTCTTC | CASSLIGQGGNEQFF
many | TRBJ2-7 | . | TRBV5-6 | TGTGCCAGCAGCTTGGCCCTTGGGGAGCAGTACTTC | CASSLALGEQYF
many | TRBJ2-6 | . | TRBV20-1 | TGCAGTCCTAGGGGGAGCTCTGGGGCCAACGTCCTGACTTTC | CSPRGSSGANVLTF
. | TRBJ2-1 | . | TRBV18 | TGTGCCAGCTCACCACCGATTTTTAGGGGGGGCGGATCCTACAATGAGCAGTTCTTC | CASSPPIFRGGGSYNEQFF
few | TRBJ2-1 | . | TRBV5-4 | TGTGCCAGCAGCACCATAGACAATGAGCAGTTCTTC | CASSTIDNEQFF
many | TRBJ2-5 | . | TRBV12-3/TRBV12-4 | TGTGCCAGCAGTCGAAGCTGGGAGACCCAGTACTTC | CASSRSWETQYF
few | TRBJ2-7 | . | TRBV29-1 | TGCAGCGTTGAAACGTTATACGAGCAGTACTTC | CSVETLYEQYF
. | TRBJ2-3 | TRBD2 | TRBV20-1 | TGCAGTTCCCTCCCGCGGGAGGGGAGGACAGATACGCAGTATTTT | CSSLPREGRTDTQYF
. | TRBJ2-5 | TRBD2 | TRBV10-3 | TGTGCCATCAGTGAGGGCTCTAGCGGGATTCAAGAGACCCAGTACTTC | CAISEGSSGIQETQYF
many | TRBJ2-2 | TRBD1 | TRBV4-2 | TGTGCCAGCAGCCGGGACAGGGAAAGGAACACCGGGGAGCTGTTTTTT | CASSRDRERNTGELFF
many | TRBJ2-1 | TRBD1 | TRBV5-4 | TGTGCCAGCAGCCTACAGGGGGCTGGCAATGAGCAGTTCTTC | CASSLQGAGNEQFF
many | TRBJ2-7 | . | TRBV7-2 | TGTGCCAGCAGCTCCACGCCTTACGAGCAGTACTTC | CASSSTPYEQYF
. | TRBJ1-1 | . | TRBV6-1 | TGTGCCAGCAGTGTCAGAGCACTGGCCCGGAACACTGAAGCTTTCTTT | CASSVRALARNTEAFF
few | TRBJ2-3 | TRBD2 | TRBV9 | TGTGCCAGCAGCCCCTATGGGACTAGCGCTACAGATACGCAGTATTTT | CASSPYGTSATDTQYF
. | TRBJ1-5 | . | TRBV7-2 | TGTGCCAGCAGCTTAGTTCCTCTCGAACCCCAGCATTTT | CASSLVPLEPQHF
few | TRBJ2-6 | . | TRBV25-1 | TGTGCCAGCAGTGAAGCCTCCCACCCGGGGTCGGCGGGGGCCAACGTCCTGACTTTC | CASSEASHPGSAGANVLTF
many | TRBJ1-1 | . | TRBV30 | TGTGCCTGGACAAGGAGAAGGGTGGGGAACACTGAAGCTTTCTTT | CAWTRRRVGNTEAFF
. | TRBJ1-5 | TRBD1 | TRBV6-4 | TGTGCCAGCAGTGACGGCCTACAGGGGCAGCCCCAGCATTTT | CASSDGLQGQPQHF
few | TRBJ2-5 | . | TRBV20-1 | TGCAGTGCTAGTACCCTACGAGGGGAGACCCAGTACTTC | CSASTLRGETQYF
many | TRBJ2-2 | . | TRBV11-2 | TGTGCCAGCAGCTTAGTAGGGAGGATAACCGGGGAGCTGTTTTTT | CASSLVGRITGELFF
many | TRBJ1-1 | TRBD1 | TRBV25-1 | TGTGCCAGCAGTGGGCTCCTACAGGGGATGGCTTTCTTT | CASSGLLQGMAFF
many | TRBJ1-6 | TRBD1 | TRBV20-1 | TGCAGTGCTAGGAGGGGGACAGTTAATTCACCCCTCCACTTT | CSARRGTVNSPLHF
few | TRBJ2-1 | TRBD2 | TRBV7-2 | TGTGCCAGCAGCTTAAAGAGTAGCGGGAATTTAAATGAGCAGTTCTTC | CASSLKSSGNLNEQFF
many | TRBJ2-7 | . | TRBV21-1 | TGTGCCAGCAGCAAAGCAGTGGCCTACGAGCAGTACTTC | CASSKAVAYEQYF
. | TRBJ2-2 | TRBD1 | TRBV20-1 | TGCAGTGCTAGGACGGGACAGCCGACCGGGGAGCTGTTTTTT | CSARTGQPTGELFF
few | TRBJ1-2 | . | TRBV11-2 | TGTGCCAGCAGCTCCCTCTGGCGAGGTAGCTATGGCTACACCTTC | CASSSLWRGSYGYTF
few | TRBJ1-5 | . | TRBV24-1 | TGTGCCACCAGTGATGGCCGAAGAAATCAGCCCCAGCATTTT | CATSDGRRNQPQHF
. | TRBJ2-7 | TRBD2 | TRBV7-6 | TGTGCCAGCAGCTTAGCCGGGACTAGCGTAGAGCAGTACTTC | CASSLAGTSVEQYF
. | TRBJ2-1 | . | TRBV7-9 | TGTGTCAGCACCTACGCCAGCGGTCTCTACAATGAGCAGTTCTTC | CVSTYASGLYNEQFF
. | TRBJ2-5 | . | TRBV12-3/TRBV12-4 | TGTGCCAGCAGTTTAGCCGGGATGGAAGAGACCCAGTACTTC | CASSLAGMEETQYF